The 10 T cell receptor beta chains reported below all come from one sample, sequenced in a study of blood T cell repertoires in COVID-19. Method: immunoSEQ multiplex PCR; TCRdb's copy keeps in-frame clones and lacks some. The sample lists 150,000 or so clones, approximately 95% seen once, with roughly 2.1% in the top ten. Sequenced: peripheral blood. These TCRs come from a woman aged 55-70 years with COVID-19, enrolled during active disease.

Comment on this clone: The germline gene is not matched at one end of the junction; a read error may be the cause. The chain joins TRBV7-7 to TRBJ1-5, with D maybe TRBD1 (5 bases). Looked up from germline, CDR1 is SSHAT and CDR2 is FNYEAQ (reference sequence). CDR3 size: 16 residues. The CDR3 protein is CASSLASGGGAGPQHF. In nucleotides, the CDR3 is TGTGCTAGCAGCTTAGCGTCGGGGGGAGGCGCTGGGCCCCAGCATTTT. The complete variable domain, with remaining parts taken from reference TRBV7-7 and TRBJ1-5, reads GAGVSQSPRYKVTKRGQDVTLRCDPISSHATLYWYQQALGQGPEFLTYFNYEAQPDKSGLPSDRFSAERPEGSISTLTIQRTEQRDSAMYRCASSLASGGGAGPQHFGDGTRLSIL.

The CDR3 DNA reads TGTGCCAGCAGTGAAATAGGCAGGGGAAGTAATTCACCCCTCCACTTT. This encodes CASSEIGRGSNSPLHF. The V call is TRBV6-1, the J call TRBJ1-6, with D perhaps TRBD1 (6 bases). This CDR3 is built from 16 residues. CDR1 and CDR2 from the germline V gene are MNHNS and SASEGT. V lost 2 bases, J lost 6 bases, and 14 bases lay in between.

To note about this clone: An end of the junction differs from the germline gene, which may be a read error. This chain connects TRBV12-3 or TRBV12-4 to TRBJ1-2; 10 bases agree with TRBD1. The CDR3 consists of 13 residues. The CDR3 nucleotides are TGTGCCAGCAATATGGGACAGGGGAATGGGTACACCTTC. Protein sequence: CASNMGQGNGYTF.

This chain uses TRBV15 with TRBJ2-2; D uncertain. CDR3 length: 14 amino acids. Trimming shortened V by 1 base and J by 6 bases, and 9 bases separated the two germline ends. Germline CDR1 and CDR2: LNHNV and YYDKDF (reference sequence). The CDR3 sequence: CATSRATAAGELFF. The DNA of the CDR3 is TGTGCCACCAGCAGAGCCACAGCCGCCGGGGAGCTGTTTTTT.

V gene TRBV7-3 combines with J gene TRBJ1-2, with D tentatively TRBD1 (6 bases). CDR3 length: 15 residues. V lost 5 bases to trimming and J lost 5 bases, with 18 bases between them. Germline values: CDR1 SGHTA, CDR2 FQGTGA. Written as DNA, the CDR3 is TGTGCCAGCAGCCCTGACGGGGGGGCTGGGTATGGCTACACCTTC. Translated, it gives CASSPDGGAGYGYTF. Using reference TRBV7-3 and TRBJ1-2 for the parts outside the CDR3, the full variable domain is GAGVSQTPSNKVTEKGKYVELRCDPISGHTALYWYRQSLGQGPEFLIYFQGTGAADDSGLPNDRFFAVRPEGSVSTLKIQRTERGDSAVYLCASSPDGGAGYGYTFGSGTRLTVV.

This clone showed up just once. The genes are TRBV5-1 and TRBJ2-3; the D gene is possibly TRBD1 (5 bases). This CDR3 is built from 14 residues. Trimming left V 0 bases short and J 4 bases short, with 9 bases between. CDR1 SGHRS and CDR2 YFSETQ come from the germline V gene. The CDR3 spells CASSLEGIADTQYF. As DNA, the CDR3 is TGCGCCAGCAGCTTGGAGGGGATCGCAGATACGCAGTATTTT.

The chain links TRBV14 to TRBJ1-5; D is unclear. The CDR3 contains 13 residues. In germline, CDR1 is SGHDN, CDR2 FVKESK. V gave up 2 bases and J gave up 4 bases, with 6 bases separating them. The CDR3 reads CASSQSVNQPQHF. The CDR3, as DNA: TGTGCCAGCAGCCAATCAGTGAATCAGCCCCAGCATTTT. Based on the CDR3 plus reference TRBV14 and TRBJ1-5, the full variable domain is EAGVTQFPSHSVIEKGQTVTLRCDPISGHDNLYWYRRVMGKEIKFLLHFVKESKQDESGMPNNRFLAERTGGTYSTLKVQPAELEDSGVYFCASSQSVNQPQHFGDGTRLSIL.

This chain connects TRBV12-5 to TRBJ1-1; tentatively, D is TRBD1 (5 bases). The CDR3 is 18 amino acids. Germline V gene sequence: CDR1 LGHNT, CDR2 FRNRAP. Deletions cut 0 bases from V and 1 base from J, with 18 bases between. The CDR3 protein is CASGLVRYLLTENTEAFF. CDR3 nucleotides: TGTGCTAGTGGTTTGGTAAGGTATCTGTTGACAGAGAACACTGAAGCTTTCTTT.

This clone was seen only once. This chain joins TRBV5-1 and TRBJ1-1; 9 nucleotides align to TRBD1. Unmatched junction bases numbered 6, after V lost 4 bases and J lost 5 bases. Germline loops: CDR1 SGHRS, CDR2 YFSETQ. The CDR3 is made up of 14 amino acids. The DNA of the CDR3 is TGCGCCAGCAGCCCACAGGGGGCGAAGACTGAAGCTTTCTTT. It is translated as CASSPQGAKTEAFF.

The chain recombines TRBV7-9 with TRBJ1-1; D is possibly TRBD1 (5 bases). Per the germline V gene, CDR1 is SEHNR and CDR2 is FQNEAQ (reference sequence). Trimming took off 1 base at V and 3 bases at J, with 9 bases between the two ends. The CDR3 totals 14 residues. This CDR3 is CASSLGQQDTEAFF. Written as DNA, the CDR3 is TGTGCCAGCAGCTTAGGACAGCAGGACACTGAAGCTTTCTTT.